This T cell receptor (beta chain) was retrieved from a study of T cell repertoires in cytomegalovirus infection (dated by TCRdb to the late 2010s). Regarding the study in general: Alongside well-studied HLA-B-restricted epitopes, the peptide stimulations were aimed at recently identified HLA-C-restricted CMV epitopes, whose presentation resists viral immunomodulation. Donor HLA type was relevant to the analysis, because carriage of CMV infection together with the matching HLA type was indicated by public TCR beta signatures.

The treatment or condition tag for this specimen amounts to: in vitro stimulation with specific CMV peptide epitopes to enrich CMV-specific T cells. The germline V gene supplies CDR1 SGHTA and CDR2 FQGNSA. The CDR3 measures 13 amino acids from cysteine to phenylalanine. The sequence is cut down to CDR3 DNA, 39 bases in frame from base 1. Deletion took 4 bases off V and 2 bases off J, with a span of 9 bases between the germline ends. Instrument on record: Illumina HiSeq 1500. TCRdb reanalyzed the raw reads on its own, using fastp at Q25 for trimming and MiXCR for clone calling, and kept in-frame beta chains. One record per CDR3 amino acid sequence lists the most common genes and DNA. This sample lists about 770,000 distinct CDR3 sequences; approximately 32% were detected once. The top ten constitute about 12% of the sample. This clonotype came up many times. The specificity of this receptor is unknown. Per-base qualities were not stored, and no clone one base away is much larger.

Summary of the overall study and its limitations: In both this cohort and an independent cohort of approximately 350 donors, the cumulative frequency of public TCR beta family members distinguished carriers of CMV infection plus the relevant HLA type. The ex vivo response was dominated by HLA-C-restricted CMV-specific TCR beta clonotypes, and the single most frequent clonotype in two of eight donors was supplied by these HLA-C-restricted clonotypes.

This material consisted of cultured CD8+ T cells from PBMCs, taken from culture after CMV antigen stimulation. The receptor chain draws on TRBV7-2 and TRBJ2-7; the D call is possibly TRBD1 or TRBD2, each sharing 5 bases. This sequence originates from a human donor in good health (CMV status not recorded). Some clones in this sample may be carry-over from other donors' samples. The CDR3 loop reads CASSWDGTYEQYF. The bases read TGTGCCAGCAGCTGGGACGGAACCTACGAGCAGTACTTC.